A single sample gave rise to the 25 T cell receptor beta chains below, sequenced in a study of glioma-infiltrating T cells after dendritic cell vaccination. Generated by immunoSEQ multiplex PCR, the TCRdb table keeps only in-frame clones and is missing some. Of just under 85,000 clones in the sample, 70% to 90% were seen once. The material sequenced was blood, taken before dendritic cell vaccination. The receptor source for this set is a human donor with glioblastoma.

The chain recombines TRBV7-3 with TRBJ2-3, with 7 bases identical to TRBD2. CDR1 SGHTA and CDR2 FQGTGA come from the germline V gene. The J segment lost 2 bases and the V segment lost 1 base, leaving 6 bases of the junction unmatched. CDR3 size: 16 residues. CDR3 DNA sequence: TGTGCCAGCAGCTTAAGCCCAGCGGGAATCACAGATACGCAGTATTTT. It yields the protein CASSLSPAGITDTQYF.

The chain carries TRBV2 and TRBJ2-1, with 11 bases that match TRBD2. The CDR3 extends over 16 amino acids. CDR1 and CDR2 from the germline V gene are SNHLY and FYNNEI. V lost 6 bases to trimming and J lost 3 bases; unmatched junction nucleotides: 7. The CDR3 is CASRKRTSGSYNEQFF. The DNA for the CDR3 is TGTGCCAGCAGGAAAAGAACTAGCGGGAGCTACAATGAGCAGTTCTTC.

The chain employs TRBV7-6 and TRBJ2-2; D perhaps matches TRBD1 (5 bases). The CDR3 spans 18 residues. Germline CDR1 and CDR2: SGHVS and FNYEAQ. The V end lost 1 base, the J end lost 8 bases, and 23 bases lay between the germline ends. CDR3 nucleotide sequence: TGTGCCAGCAGCTTAGTGGTCCAGGGTGTCCGGTCGGCAGGGGAGCTGTTTTTT. Its translation is CASSLVVQGVRSAGELFF.

CDR3 amino acids: CASRDSSSYEQYF. For the CDR3, the DNA is TGTGCCAGCAGGGACAGTAGCTCCTACGAGCAGTACTTC. The chain employs TRBV27 and TRBJ2-7; a weak D match, TRBD1 (6 bases). Trimming removed 6 bases at V and 0 bases at J, with 9 bases between. The CDR3 is made up of 13 amino acids. Germline CDR1 reads MNHEY; CDR2 reads SMNVEV (reference sequence).

This rearrangement joins TRBV15 to TRBJ1-4; D unclear. Germline V gene lookup returns CDR1 LNHNV and CDR2 YYDKDF (reference sequence). Trimming pared 4 bases from V and 0 bases from J, leaving 6 bases between. The CDR3 has 14 residues. CDR3 protein: CATSTQTTNEKLFF. For the CDR3, the DNA is TGTGCCACCAGCACCCAGACAACTAATGAAAAACTGTTTTTT.

The rearrangement uses TRBV5-6 and TRBJ2-1; 8 nucleotides line up with TRBD1. Germline CDR1 is SGHDT and CDR2 is YYEEEE. This CDR3 region has 16 residues. The J segment lost 0 bases and the V segment lost 3 bases, leaving 5 bases of the junction unmatched. The CDR3 region has the DNA TGTGCCAGCAGCTCCTGGACAGGGAGCTCCTACAATGAGCAGTTCTTC. This translates into CASSSWTGSSYNEQFF.

CDR3 protein: CASSFGQGDIQYF. The CDR3 DNA is TGTGCCAGCAGCTTTGGACAGGGGGACATTCAGTACTTC. The chain has TRBV5-5 and TRBJ2-4; TRBD1 matches at 10 bases. Germline V gene data show CDR1 as SGHKS and CDR2 as YYEKEE (reference sequence). V shed 2 bases, J shed 8 bases, and the junction held 1 base outside the gene matches. The CDR3 runs 13 residues.

The chain recombines TRBV29-1 with TRBJ2-3; 9 bases are shared with TRBD2. The CDR3 is 14 residues long. Germline loops: CDR1 SQVTM, CDR2 ANQGSEA. V shed 5 bases and J 2 bases; nucleotides not matched to a gene: 5. DNA for the CDR3: TGCAGCGTTATGACTAGCGGAAACACAGATACGCAGTATTTT. Translated, it gives CSVMTSGNTDTQYF.

The chain combines TRBV5-4 with TRBJ1-2, with 9 nucleotides matching TRBD1. The CDR3 sequence is 13 residues long. Losses at the gene ends were 7 bases for V and 3 bases for J; bases not matched to a gene: 4. From germline, CDR1 is SGHNT and CDR2 YYREEE (reference sequence). The CDR3 sequence: CASGQGNDYGYTF. The DNA of the CDR3 is TGTGCCAGCGGACAGGGGAACGACTATGGCTACACCTTC.

This CDR3 is CASSTTGYGYTF. The CDR3 DNA follows: TGTGCCAGCAGCACCACAGGGTATGGCTACACCTTC. The chain combines TRBV7-9 with TRBJ1-2, with D perhaps matching TRBD1 (6 bases). CDR1 and CDR2 (germline): SEHNR, FQNEAQ (reference sequence). The CDR3 sequence is 12 residues long. The V gene lost 5 bases and the J gene lost 5 bases, with 9 bases spanning the gap. The whole variable domain, filled in from reference TRBV7-9 and TRBJ1-2, reads DTGVSQNPRHKITKRGQNVTFRCDPISEHNRLYWYRQTLGQGPEFLTYFQNEAQLEKSRLLSDRFSAERPKGSFSTLEIQRTEQGDSAMYLCASSTTGYGYTFGSGTRLTVV.

This chain connects TRBV18 to TRBJ2-1; 7 bases agree with TRBD2. The junction had 4 bases not matched to a gene; V was cut back by 4 bases and J by 4 bases. CDR3 length: 14 amino acids. Germline V gives CDR1 KGHSH, CDR2 LQKENI. In DNA form, the CDR3 reads TGTGCCAGCTCACTGGAACTAGCGTACAATGAGCAGTTCTTC. Protein sequence: CASSLELAYNEQFF.

In nucleotides, the CDR3 is TGTGCCAGCAGTTTAAGTGCGTATAAGGAGACCCAGTACTTC. Protein product: CASSLSAYKETQYF. V and J are TRBV27 and TRBJ2-5; D not resolved. CDR3 length equals 14 residues. Trimming cost V 2 bases and J 5 bases, with 12 bases left between them. Germline assignment: CDR1 MNHEY and CDR2 SMNVEV (reference sequence).

The chain uses TRBV29-1 and TRBJ2-1; 9 nucleotides match TRBD2. CDR1 is SQVTM and CDR2 is ANQGSEA in the germline V gene. V was clipped by 6 bases and J by 6 bases; unmatched bases: 9. The CDR3 is 14 residues long. The CDR3 sequence: CSVAGASGINEQFF. CDR3 DNA sequence: TGCAGCGTCGCGGGGGCTAGCGGGATCAATGAGCAGTTCTTC.

V usage is TRBV14 and J usage is TRBJ2-1; 11 bases map to TRBD2. In germline, CDR1 is SGHDN, CDR2 FVKESK. Losses at the gene ends were 3 bases for V and 10 bases for J; bases not matched to a gene: 8. This CDR3 contains 15 residues. The CDR3 region has the DNA TGTGCCAGCAGCCAGGGGACTAGCGGAGTTTGGGAGCAGTTCTTC. Translation gives CASSQGTSGVWEQFF.

The chain is built from TRBV19 and TRBJ1-5; 9 positions match TRBD1. V dropped 6 bases and J dropped 2; count of bases not matched to a gene: 17. The CDR3 is 19 amino acids. Germline CDR1 is LNHDA and CDR2 is SQIVND (reference sequence). The CDR3 region is CASSGGTGSSISGNQPQHF. The CDR3 DNA is TGTGCCAGTAGCGGAGGGACAGGGAGTTCCATTTCGGGCAATCAGCCCCAGCATTTT.

The rearrangement links TRBV5-1 to TRBJ2-2; D unresolved. In germline, CDR1 is SGHRS, CDR2 YFSETQ. This CDR3 is 13 amino acids long. Trimming removed 0 bases at V and 6 bases at J, with 6 bases between. This CDR3 reads CASSLASPGELFF. Written as DNA, the CDR3 is TGCGCCAGCAGCTTGGCCTCCCCCGGGGAGCTGTTTTTT.

The gene calls are TRBV15 and TRBJ1-3; the D is unclear. This CDR3 contains 13 residues. Trimming shortened V by 5 bases and J by 4 bases, and 9 bases separated the two germline ends. Germline assignment: CDR1 LNHNV and CDR2 YYDKDF (reference sequence). Written as DNA, the CDR3 is TGTGCCACCAGCGAGCCGATCGGAAACACCATATATTTT. This encodes CATSEPIGNTIYF.

The chain joins TRBV1 to TRBJ1-1; the DNA was not used to check the table's D call, TRBD1. TRBV1 is shown as a pseudogene. The CDR3 has 13 residues. CDR3 bases: TGCACCAGCGGCGGACAGACGGACACTGAAGCTTTCTTT. Amino acid sequence: CTSGGQTDTEAFF.

The chain employs TRBV5-1 and TRBJ2-5; weak D call: TRBD2 (6 bases). The germline V gene has CDR1 SGHRS and CDR2 YFSETQ. The V gene lost 0 bases and the J gene lost 5 bases, with 14 bases spanning the gap. The CDR3 is made up of 15 amino acids. The DNA of the CDR3 is TGCGCCAGCAGCTTGGCTAGGACCGCGGGGGAGACCCAGTACTTC. Translation gives CASSLARTAGETQYF.

The rearrangement uses TRBV18 and TRBJ2-5, with 10 nucleotides matching TRBD2. CDR1 is KGHSH and CDR2 is LQKENI in the germline V gene. The CDR3 is 16 amino acids. Germline trimming cut 3 bases from V and 4 bases from J; bases unmatched to any gene: 8. The CDR3 here is CASSPWTSGGRETQYF. CDR3 coding DNA: TGTGCCAGCTCACCCTGGACTAGCGGAGGGAGAGAGACCCAGTACTTC.

This clone was found once. The chain uses TRBV11-1 and TRBJ2-3; the D gene is possibly TRBD2 (5 bases). The length of the CDR3 is 13 residues. Germline V gives CDR1 SGHAT, CDR2 FQDESV (reference sequence). Between the trimmed V and J ends, which lost 5 bases and 1 base, there was a span of 7 bases. For the CDR3, the DNA is TGTGCCAGCAGCAGCGGACGCACAGATACGCAGTATTTT. Amino acids: CASSSGRTDTQYF. The complete variable domain, with remaining parts taken from reference TRBV11-1 and TRBJ2-3, reads EAEVAQSPRYKITEKSQAVAFWCDPISGHATLYWYRQILGQGPELLVQFQDESVVDDSQLPKDRFSAERLKGVDSTLKIQPAELGDSAMYLCASSSGRTDTQYFGPGTRLTVL.

This clone has just one count. The J gene is TRBJ1-2, the V gene TRBV25-1, with TRBD1 matching 9 bases. The CDR3 length is 16 residues. Germline CDR1 MGHDK, CDR2 SYGVNS. Germline trimming cut 6 bases from V and 4 bases from J; bases unmatched to any gene: 12. The CDR3 DNA reads TGTGCCAGCAGCGACGGTCGACAGGGGGAAATCTATGGCTACACCTTC. Its protein is CASSDGRQGEIYGYTF.

V and J are TRBV19 and TRBJ2-3; D is perhaps TRBD1 (5 bases). Germline V gene sequence: CDR1 LNHDA, CDR2 SQIVND (reference sequence). The CDR3 extends over 15 amino acids. With 0 bases removed from V and 3 bases from J, the gap between germline ends came to 10 bases. The CDR3 loop reads CASSIDLGQTDTQYF. CDR3 sequence (DNA): TGTGCCAGTAGTATAGATCTGGGGCAGACAGATACGCAGTATTTT.

CDR3 bases: TGTGCCAGCAGCTCCTTGACAGGGTCCAATGAGCAGTTCTTC. This translates into CASSSLTGSNEQFF. The chain joins TRBV7-8 to TRBJ2-1; 7 positions match TRBD1. Germline-derived CDR1 and CDR2 are SGHVS and FQNEAQ. The CDR3 contains 14 residues. Trimming took 4 bases from V and 6 from J; bases not matched to a gene: 6.

V usage is TRBV11-2 and J usage is TRBJ2-2; D is ambiguous. Trimming stripped 2 bases from V and 8 bases from J, with 6 bases between. The CDR3 is 12 residues long. CDR1 is SGHAT, CDR2 FQNNGV, per germline. The CDR3 coding sequence is TGTGCCAGCAGCTTAAGAGCTGGGGAGCTGTTTTTT. Translating gives CASSLRAGELFF.